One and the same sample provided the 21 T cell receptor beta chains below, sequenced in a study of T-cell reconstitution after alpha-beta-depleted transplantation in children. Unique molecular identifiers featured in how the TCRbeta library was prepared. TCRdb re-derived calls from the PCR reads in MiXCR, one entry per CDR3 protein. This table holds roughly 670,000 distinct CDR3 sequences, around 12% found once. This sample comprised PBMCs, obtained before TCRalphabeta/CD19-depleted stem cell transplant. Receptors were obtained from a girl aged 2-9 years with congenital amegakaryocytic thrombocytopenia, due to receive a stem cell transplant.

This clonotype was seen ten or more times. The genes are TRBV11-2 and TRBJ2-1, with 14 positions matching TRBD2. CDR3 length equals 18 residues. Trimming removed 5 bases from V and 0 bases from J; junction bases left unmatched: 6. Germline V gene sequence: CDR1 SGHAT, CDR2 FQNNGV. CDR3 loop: CASSRPTSGRGSYNEQFF. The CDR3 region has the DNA TGTGCCAGCAGCCGACCGACTAGCGGGAGGGGCTCCTACAATGAGCAGTTCTTC. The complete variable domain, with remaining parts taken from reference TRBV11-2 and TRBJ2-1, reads EAGVAQSPRYKIIEKRQSVAFWCNPISGHATLYWYQQILGQGPKLLIQFQNNGVVDDSQLPKDRFSAERLKGVDSTLKIQPAKLEDSAVYLCASSRPTSGRGSYNEQFFGPGTRLTVL.

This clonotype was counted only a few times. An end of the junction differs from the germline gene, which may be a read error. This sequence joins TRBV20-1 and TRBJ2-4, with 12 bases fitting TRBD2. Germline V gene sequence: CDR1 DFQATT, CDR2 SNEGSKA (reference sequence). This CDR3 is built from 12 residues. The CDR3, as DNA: TGCAGTGCAGTTGGACTAGCGGGGCCCCACTATTTC. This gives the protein CSAVGLAGPHYF.

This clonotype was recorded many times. The CDR3 region has the DNA TGCGCCAGCAGCTTGGATTCACGGGCCTACGAGCAGTACTTC. Translating gives CASSLDSRAYEQYF. This chain connects TRBV5-1 to TRBJ2-7; D is undetermined. With 0 bases removed from V and 2 bases from J, the gap between germline ends came to 9 bases. The CDR3 sequence is 14 residues long. The germline V gene encodes CDR1 SGHRS and CDR2 YFSETQ.

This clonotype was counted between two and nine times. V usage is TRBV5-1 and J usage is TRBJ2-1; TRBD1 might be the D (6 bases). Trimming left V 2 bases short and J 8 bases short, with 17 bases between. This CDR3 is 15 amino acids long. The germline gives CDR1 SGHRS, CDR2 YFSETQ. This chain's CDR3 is CASSFTAPRGHEQFF. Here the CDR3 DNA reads TGCGCCAGCAGCTTCACGGCTCCCAGGGGCCATGAGCAGTTCTTC. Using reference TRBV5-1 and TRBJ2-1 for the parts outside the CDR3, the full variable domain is KAGVTQTPRYLIKTRGQQVTLSCSPISGHRSVSWYQQTPGQGLQFLFEYFSETQRNKGNFPGRFSGRQFSNSRSEMNVSTLELGDSALYLCASSFTAPRGHEQFFGPGTRLTVL.

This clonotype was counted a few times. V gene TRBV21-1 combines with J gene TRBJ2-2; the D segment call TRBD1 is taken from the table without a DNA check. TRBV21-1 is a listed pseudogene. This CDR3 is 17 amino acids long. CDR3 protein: CASDYLPETGSTGELFF. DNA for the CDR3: TGTGCCAGCGACTACCTCCCGGAGACAGGGTCTACCGGGGAGCTGTTTTTT.

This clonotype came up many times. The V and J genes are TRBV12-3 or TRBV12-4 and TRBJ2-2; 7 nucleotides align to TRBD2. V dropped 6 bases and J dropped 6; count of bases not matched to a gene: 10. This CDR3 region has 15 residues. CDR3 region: CASSHRTSHPGELFF. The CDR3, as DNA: TGTGCCAGCAGCCATCGGACTAGTCATCCCGGGGAGCTGTTTTTT.

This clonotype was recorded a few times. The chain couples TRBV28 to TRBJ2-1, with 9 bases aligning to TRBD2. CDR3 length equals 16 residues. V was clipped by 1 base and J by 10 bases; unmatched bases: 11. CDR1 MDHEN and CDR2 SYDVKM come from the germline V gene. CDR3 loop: CASSLFSGRPPGEQFF. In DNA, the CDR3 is TGTGCCAGCAGTTTATTTAGCGGGAGACCCCCGGGGGAGCAGTTCTTC.

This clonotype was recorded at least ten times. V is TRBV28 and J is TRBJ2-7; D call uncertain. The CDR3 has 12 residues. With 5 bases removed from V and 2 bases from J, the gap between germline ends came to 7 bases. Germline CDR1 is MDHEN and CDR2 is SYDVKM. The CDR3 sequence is CASSIRTYEQYF. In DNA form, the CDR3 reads TGTGCCAGCAGTATCAGAACCTACGAGCAGTACTTC. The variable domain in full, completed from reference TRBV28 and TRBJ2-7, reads DVKVTQSSRYLVKRTGEKVFLECVQDMDHENMFWYRQDPGLGLRLIYFSYDVKMKEKGDIPEGYSVSREKKERFSLILESASTNQTSMYLCASSIRTYEQYFGPGTRLTVT.

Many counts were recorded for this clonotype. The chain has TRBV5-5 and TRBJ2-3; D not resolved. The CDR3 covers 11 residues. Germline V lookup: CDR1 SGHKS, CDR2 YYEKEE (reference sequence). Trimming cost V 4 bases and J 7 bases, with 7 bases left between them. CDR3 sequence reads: CASSPLYTQYF. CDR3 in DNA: TGTGCCAGCAGCCCCTTGTATACGCAGTATTTT.

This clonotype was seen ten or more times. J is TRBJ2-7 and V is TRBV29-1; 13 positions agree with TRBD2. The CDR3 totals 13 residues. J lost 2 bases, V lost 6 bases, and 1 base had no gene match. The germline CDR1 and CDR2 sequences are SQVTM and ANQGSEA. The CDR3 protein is CSVGTSGTYEQYF. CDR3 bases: TGCAGCGTAGGGACTAGCGGGACCTACGAGCAGTACTTC.

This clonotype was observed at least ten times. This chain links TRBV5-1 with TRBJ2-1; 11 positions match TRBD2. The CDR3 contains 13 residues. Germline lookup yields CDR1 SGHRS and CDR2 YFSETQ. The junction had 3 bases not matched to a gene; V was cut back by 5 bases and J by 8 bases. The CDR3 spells CASRTSGRHEQFF. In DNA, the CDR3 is TGCGCCAGCAGAACTAGCGGGAGACATGAGCAGTTCTTC.

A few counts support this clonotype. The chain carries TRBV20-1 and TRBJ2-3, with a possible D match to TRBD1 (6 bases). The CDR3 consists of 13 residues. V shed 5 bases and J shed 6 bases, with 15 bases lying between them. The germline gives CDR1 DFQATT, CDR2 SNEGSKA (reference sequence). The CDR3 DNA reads TGCAGTGCTGACCGCCAGACAGGCGATACGCAGTATTTT. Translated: CSADRQTGDTQYF.

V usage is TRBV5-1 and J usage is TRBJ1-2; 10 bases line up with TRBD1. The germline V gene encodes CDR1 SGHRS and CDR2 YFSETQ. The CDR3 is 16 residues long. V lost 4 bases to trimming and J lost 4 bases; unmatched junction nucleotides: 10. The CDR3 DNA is TGCGCCAGCAGCATCCCCGGGACAGGGGTGAGCTATGGCTACACCTTC. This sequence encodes CASSIPGTGVSYGYTF.

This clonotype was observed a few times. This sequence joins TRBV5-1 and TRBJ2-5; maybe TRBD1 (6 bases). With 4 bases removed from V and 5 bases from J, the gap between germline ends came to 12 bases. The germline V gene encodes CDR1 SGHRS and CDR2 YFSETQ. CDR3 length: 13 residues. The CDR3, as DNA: TGCGCCAGCAGCACAGGGAATTTGGAGACCCAGTACTTC. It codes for CASSTGNLETQYF.

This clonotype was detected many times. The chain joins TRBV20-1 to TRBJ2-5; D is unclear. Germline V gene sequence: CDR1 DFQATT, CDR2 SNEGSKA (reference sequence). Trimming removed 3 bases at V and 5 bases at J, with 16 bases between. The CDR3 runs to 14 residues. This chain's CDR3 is CSARRRSPGETQYF. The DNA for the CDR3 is TGCAGTGCTAGGCGTAGGAGCCCCGGGGAGACCCAGTACTTC.

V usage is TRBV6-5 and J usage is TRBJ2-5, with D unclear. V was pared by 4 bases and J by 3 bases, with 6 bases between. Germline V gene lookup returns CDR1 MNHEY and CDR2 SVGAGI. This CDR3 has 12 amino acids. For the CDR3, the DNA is TGTGCCAGCAGTTCAGCCGAAGAGACCCAGTACTTC. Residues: CASSSAEETQYF.

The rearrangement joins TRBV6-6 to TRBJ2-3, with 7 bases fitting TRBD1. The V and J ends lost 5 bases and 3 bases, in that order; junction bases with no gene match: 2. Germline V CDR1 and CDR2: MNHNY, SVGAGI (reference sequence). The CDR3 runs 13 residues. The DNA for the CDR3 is TGTGCCAGCAGTCAGACAGGGACAGATACGCAGTATTTT. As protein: CASSQTGTDTQYF.

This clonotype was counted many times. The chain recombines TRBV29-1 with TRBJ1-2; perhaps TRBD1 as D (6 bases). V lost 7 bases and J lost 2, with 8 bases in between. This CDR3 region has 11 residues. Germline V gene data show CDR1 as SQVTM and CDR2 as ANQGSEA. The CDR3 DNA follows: TGCAGCGCACAGGGAAACTATGGCTACACCTTC. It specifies CSAQGNYGYTF.

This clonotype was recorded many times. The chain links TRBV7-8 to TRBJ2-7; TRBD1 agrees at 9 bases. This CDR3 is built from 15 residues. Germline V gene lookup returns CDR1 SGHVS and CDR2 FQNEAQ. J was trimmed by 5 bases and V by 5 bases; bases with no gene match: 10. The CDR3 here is CASSAGTGLRNEQYF. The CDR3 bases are TGTGCCAGCAGCGCCGGGACAGGGCTACGTAACGAGCAGTACTTC.

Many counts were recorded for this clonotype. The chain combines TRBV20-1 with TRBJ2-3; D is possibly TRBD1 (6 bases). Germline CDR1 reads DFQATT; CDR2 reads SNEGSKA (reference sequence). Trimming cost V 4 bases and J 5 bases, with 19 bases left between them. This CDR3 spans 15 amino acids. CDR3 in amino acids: CSATPRRGAEDTQYF. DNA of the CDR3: TGCAGTGCTACGCCTCGCAGGGGAGCGGAAGATACGCAGTATTTT.

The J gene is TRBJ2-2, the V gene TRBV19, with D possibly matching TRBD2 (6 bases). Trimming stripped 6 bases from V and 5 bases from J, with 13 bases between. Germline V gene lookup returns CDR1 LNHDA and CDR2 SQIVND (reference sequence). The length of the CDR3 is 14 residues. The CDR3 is CASRDPGRTGELFF. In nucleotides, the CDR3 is TGTGCCAGTAGAGATCCAGGGAGGACCGGGGAGCTGTTTTTT.